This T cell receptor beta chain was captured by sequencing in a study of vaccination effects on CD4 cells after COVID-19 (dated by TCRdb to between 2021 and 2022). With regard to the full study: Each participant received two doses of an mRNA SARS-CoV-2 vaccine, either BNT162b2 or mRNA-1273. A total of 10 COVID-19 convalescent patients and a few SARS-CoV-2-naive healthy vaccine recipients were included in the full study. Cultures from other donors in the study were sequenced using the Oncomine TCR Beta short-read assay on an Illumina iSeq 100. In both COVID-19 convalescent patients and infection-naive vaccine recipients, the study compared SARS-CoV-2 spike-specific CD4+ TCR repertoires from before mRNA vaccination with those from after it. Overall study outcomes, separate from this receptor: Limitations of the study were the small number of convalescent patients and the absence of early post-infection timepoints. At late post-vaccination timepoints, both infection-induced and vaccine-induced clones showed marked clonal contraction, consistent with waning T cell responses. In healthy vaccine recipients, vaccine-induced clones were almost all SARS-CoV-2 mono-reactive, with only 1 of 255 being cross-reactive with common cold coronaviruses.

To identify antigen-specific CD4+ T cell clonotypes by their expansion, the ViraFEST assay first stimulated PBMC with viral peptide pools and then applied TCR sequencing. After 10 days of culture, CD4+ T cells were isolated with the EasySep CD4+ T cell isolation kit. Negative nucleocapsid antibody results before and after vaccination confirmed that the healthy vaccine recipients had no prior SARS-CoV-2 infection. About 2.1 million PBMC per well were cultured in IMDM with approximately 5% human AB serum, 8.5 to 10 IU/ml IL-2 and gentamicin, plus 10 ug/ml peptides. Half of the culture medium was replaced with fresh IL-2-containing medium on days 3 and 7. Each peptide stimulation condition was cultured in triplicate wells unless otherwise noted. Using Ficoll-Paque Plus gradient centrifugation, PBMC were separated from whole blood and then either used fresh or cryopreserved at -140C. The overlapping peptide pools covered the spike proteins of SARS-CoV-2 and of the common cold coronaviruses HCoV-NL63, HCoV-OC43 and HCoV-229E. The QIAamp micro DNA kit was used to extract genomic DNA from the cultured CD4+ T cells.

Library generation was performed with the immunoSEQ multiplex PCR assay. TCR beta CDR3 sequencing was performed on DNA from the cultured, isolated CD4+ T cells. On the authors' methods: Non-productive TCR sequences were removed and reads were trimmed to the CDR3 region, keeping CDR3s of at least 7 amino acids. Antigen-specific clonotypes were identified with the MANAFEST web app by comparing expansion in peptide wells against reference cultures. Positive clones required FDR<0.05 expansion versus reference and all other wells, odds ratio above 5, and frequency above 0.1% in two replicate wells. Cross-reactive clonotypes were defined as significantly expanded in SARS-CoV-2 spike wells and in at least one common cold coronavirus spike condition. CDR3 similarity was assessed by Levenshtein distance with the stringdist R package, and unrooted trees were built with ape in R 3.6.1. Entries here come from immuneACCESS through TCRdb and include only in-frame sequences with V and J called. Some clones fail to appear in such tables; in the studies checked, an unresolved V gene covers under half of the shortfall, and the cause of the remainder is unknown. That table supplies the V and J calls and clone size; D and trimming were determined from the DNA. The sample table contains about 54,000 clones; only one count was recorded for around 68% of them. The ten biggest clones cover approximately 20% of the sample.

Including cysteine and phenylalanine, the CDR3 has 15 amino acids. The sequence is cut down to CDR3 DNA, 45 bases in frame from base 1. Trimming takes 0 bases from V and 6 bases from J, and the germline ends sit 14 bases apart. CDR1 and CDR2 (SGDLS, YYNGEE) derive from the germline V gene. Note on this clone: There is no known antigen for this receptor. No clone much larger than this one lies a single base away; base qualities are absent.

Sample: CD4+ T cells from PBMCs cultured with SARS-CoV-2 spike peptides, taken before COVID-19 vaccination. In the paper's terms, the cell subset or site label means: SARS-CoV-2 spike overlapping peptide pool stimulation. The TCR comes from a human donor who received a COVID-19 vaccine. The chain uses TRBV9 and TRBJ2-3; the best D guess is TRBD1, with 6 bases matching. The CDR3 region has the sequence CASSVVGGARDTQYF. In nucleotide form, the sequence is TGTGCCAGCAGCGTAGTTGGGGGCGCGAGGGATACGCAGTATTTT.